The source of this T cell receptor beta chain is a study of a mutant IDH1 vaccine in newly diagnosed glioma. Overall study findings and caveats: Pseudoprogression apparently tracked independently of changes in top peripheral T cell clonotypes.

This CDR3 is built from 15 residues. With 2 bases clipped from V and 3 bases from J, the junction kept 4 bases outside the gene matches. Germline lookup yields CDR1 MNHEY and CDR2 SVGAGI. The time point is: week 5, during vaccination. Mutant IDH1 20-mer peptide, at 300 ug, made up each vaccine dose, with topical imiquimod. On this clone: No antigen is known for it.

Only in-frame clones appear in the TCRdb table, and some are missing; sequencing was by immunoSEQ multiplex PCR. The sample gives tens of thousands of clones, around 82% of which show up once; over 3% is in the top ten. Sequencing was performed on PBMCs, taken from a glioma patient whose treatment included an IDH1 peptide vaccine. The TCR comes from a woman aged 18-29 years with glioma. Some clones in this sample may be carry-over from other donors' samples. The chain employs TRBV6-5 and TRBJ2-7; 10 nucleotides agree with TRBD1. The CDR3 coding sequence is TGTGCCAGCAGTTACGACAGGGGGCGATACTACGAGCAGTACTTC. Translation: CASSYDRGRYYEQYF.